This T cell receptor beta chain derives from a study of control samples from healthy donors and cancer patients. Profiled with immunoSEQ multiplex PCR; TCRdb holds only in-frame clones, not every one. The table has 400,000 to 500,000 clones, around nine tenths seen once; the top ten hold roughly 6.4%. Trimming took off 0 bases at V and 12 bases at J, with 13 bases between the two ends. Germline CDR1 and CDR2: SGHDT and YYEEEE. This CDR3 spans 13 amino acids. The V call is TRBV5-6, the J call TRBJ2-1; the D gene is possibly TRBD2 (5 bases). Sequencing was performed on PBMCs. This sequence originates from a man aged 40-55 years with head and neck cancer. This CDR3 is CASSLAAGFGQFF. The CDR3 DNA follows: TGTGCCAGCAGCTTGGCCGCGGGTTTCGGGCAGTTCTTC. The full variable domain, with the rest looked up from reference TRBV5-6 and TRBJ2-1, is DAGVTQSPTHLIKTRGQQVTLRCSPKSGHDTVSWYQQALGQGPQFIFQYYEEEERQRGNFPDRFSGHQFPNYSSELNVNALLLGDSALYLCASSLAAGFGQFFGPGTRLTVL.